This T cell receptor (beta chain) was captured in a study of cytomegalovirus exposure and HLA in healthy donors. The PCR contained 60 Vbeta and 13 Jbeta primers. Assay used: immunoSEQ multiplex PCR; TCRdb lists only in-frame clones, some missing. The sample includes roughly 150,000 clones, roughly 85% seen only once; the top ten take 1%. Study-level findings and limits: As was reported, the classifier diagnosed cytomegalovirus status with high specificity and sensitivity.

CDR3 size: 15 residues. V gave up 3 bases and J gave up 8 bases; unmatched junction bases: 6. Germline V gene lookup returns CDR1 SGHNT and CDR2 YYREEE (reference sequence). A note on this clone: The antigen is undetermined.

The sequence was obtained from a boy aged 2-15 years in good health and CMV-seronegative. Sequencing used PBMCs. V usage is TRBV5-4 and J usage is TRBJ2-1; 12 nucleotides match TRBD2. The CDR3 DNA is TGTGCCAGCAGCTCAAGACTAGCGGGAGACGATGAGCAGTTCTTC. This sequence encodes CASSSRLAGDDEQFF.